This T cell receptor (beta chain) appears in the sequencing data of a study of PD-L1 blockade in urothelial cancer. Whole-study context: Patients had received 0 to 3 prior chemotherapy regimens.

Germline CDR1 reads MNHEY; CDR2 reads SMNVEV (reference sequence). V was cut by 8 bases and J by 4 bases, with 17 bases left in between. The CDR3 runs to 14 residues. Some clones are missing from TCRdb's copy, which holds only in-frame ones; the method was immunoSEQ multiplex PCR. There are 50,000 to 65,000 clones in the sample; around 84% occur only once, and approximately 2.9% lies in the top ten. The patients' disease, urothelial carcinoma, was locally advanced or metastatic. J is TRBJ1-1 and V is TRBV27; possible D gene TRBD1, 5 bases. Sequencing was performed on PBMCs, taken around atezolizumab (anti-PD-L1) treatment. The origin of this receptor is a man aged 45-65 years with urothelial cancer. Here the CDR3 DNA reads TGTGCCAGCGGCAAGCGGGGCGATAGCACTGAAGCTTTCTTT. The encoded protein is CASGKRGDSTEAFF.